This TCR beta chain was recorded in a study of T cell clonotyping in hematopoietic cell transplantation. Germline V CDR1 and CDR2: SNHLY, FYNNEI. CDR3 length: 17 residues. V lost 7 bases, J lost 3 bases, and 22 bases lay in between. The data were produced by immunoSEQ multiplex PCR, yet TCRdb's version contains in-frame clones alone and is incomplete. The profile covers more than 65,000 clones, with about 94% appearing a single time and 1.5% to 2% taken by the ten largest. Whole-study findings and limits: Cells were unsorted, so CD4 and CD8 contributions were not separated. After transplant, recipient diversity fell while pathologically expanded clonotypes grew through day 180.

To note about this clone: Antigen specificity is unknown.

What was sequenced was peripheral blood mononuclear cells. V is TRBV2 and J is TRBJ2-1; perhaps TRBD1 as D (5 bases). This TCR came from a man in his fifties in good health. Some clones in this sample may be carry-over from other donors' samples. The CDR3 DNA follows: TGTGCCAGCATATTATTCCTTCTTAGACAGAACTACAATGAGCAGTTCTTC. This encodes CASILFLLRQNYNEQFF.